This T cell receptor (beta chain) originates from a study of cytomegalovirus exposure and HLA in healthy donors. CDR3 length: 17 amino acids. The V gene lost 2 bases and the J gene lost 0 bases, with 14 bases spanning the gap. Germline V gives CDR1 WNHNN, CDR2 SYGVQD (reference sequence). Repertoires were generated with immunoSEQ multiplex PCR, while TCRdb's copy carries only in-frame clones and drops some. Seen here are 260,000 or so clones, more than 75% observed once, and the top ten hold roughly 0.93%. As for this clone: Its antigen is currently unknown.

General study findings and limits: Rare sequences made up most TCRs, while some public TCRs were found in many donors. Clusters of TCRs from the first cohort tended to co-occur in the 95 to 150 validation repertoires (as a later analysis found). As confirmed in vitro, three CMV-associated chains were specific for CMV antigens.

The sequenced sample was PBMCs. This clonotype was obtained from a young woman in good health and CMV-seronegative. The V and J genes are TRBV10-1 and TRBJ2-1; D gene unclear. The CDR3 nucleotides are TGCGCCAGCAGTGAGCGGGTCTCCTATAGCTCCTACAATGAGCAGTTCTTC. This encodes CASSERVSYSSYNEQFF.